This T cell receptor beta chain was identified in a study of blood T cell repertoires in COVID-19. For the study at large: T cells, B-cell-depleted T cells, or PBMCs provided the cDNA or gDNA that served as material.

As originally analysed: Counts of nucleated cells, estimated from reference gene primer amplification, were obtained. The protocol was immunoSEQ multiplex PCR, while the TCRdb copy is restricted to in-frame clones and leaves out a portion. Clonal size and the V and J genes are those of that table, whereas D and trimming came from the DNA. The data show under 500,000 clones, 80% to 90% seen once. Sequenced input: peripheral blood. This sequence was found in a woman aged 30 to 39 with acute or convalescent COVID-19.

The CDR3 protein is CASSRDRANYGYTF. CDR3 DNA sequence: TGTGCCAGCAGTAGGGACAGGGCCAACTATGGCTACACCTTC. The rearrangement links TRBV7-9 to TRBJ1-2; 9 nucleotides line up with TRBD1. The CDR3 runs to 14 residues. Germline V lookup: CDR1 SEHNR, CDR2 FQNEAQ (reference sequence). J was trimmed by 2 bases and V by 6 bases; bases with no gene match: 4.